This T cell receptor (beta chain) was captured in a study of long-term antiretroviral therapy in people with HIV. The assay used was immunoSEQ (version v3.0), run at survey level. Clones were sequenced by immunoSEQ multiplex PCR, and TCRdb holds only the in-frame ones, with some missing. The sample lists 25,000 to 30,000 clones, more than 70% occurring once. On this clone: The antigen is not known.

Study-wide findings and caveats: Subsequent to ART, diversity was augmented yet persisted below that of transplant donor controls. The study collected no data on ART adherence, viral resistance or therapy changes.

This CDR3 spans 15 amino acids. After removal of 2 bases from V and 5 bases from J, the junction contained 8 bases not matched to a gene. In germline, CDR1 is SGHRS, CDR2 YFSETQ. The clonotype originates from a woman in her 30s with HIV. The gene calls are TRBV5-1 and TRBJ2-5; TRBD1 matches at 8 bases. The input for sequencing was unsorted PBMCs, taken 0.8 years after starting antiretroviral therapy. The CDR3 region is CASSLGSTGGETQYF. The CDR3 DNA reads TGCGCCAGCAGCTTAGGATCAACAGGGGGGGAGACCCAGTACTTC. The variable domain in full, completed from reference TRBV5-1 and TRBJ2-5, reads KAGVTQTPRYLIKTRGQQVTLSCSPISGHRSVSWYQQTPGQGLQFLFEYFSETQRNKGNFPGRFSGRQFSNSRSEMNVSTLELGDSALYLCASSLGSTGGETQYFGPGTRLLVL.